One sample yielded the 8 T cell receptor beta chains listed below, sequenced in a study of tumor and adjacent non-tumor tissue in lung cancer (dated by TCRdb to 2016 to 2019). Library generation was performed with multiplex PCR. The listed sequencing device is Illumina HiSeq 2500. TCRbeta libraries were constructed through three rounds of nested PCR with primers (Table S4) according to protocols modified from ARM-PCR. The raw public reads went through TCRdb reprocessing: fastp at Q25, MiXCR clone calling, in-frame beta chains kept. Here each entry gathers all rows of one CDR3 protein and keeps the most common genes and DNA. The sample data list about 82,000 distinct CDR3 sequences, and around 74% of these were observed just once. 10% to 15% of the sample belongs to the ten largest clones. Bulk unsorted tissue served as the source for RNA extraction, and RNA quality was assessed using a NanoDrop ND-1000 and an Agilent 2100.

The sequenced material came from lung tumor tissue. Receptors were obtained from a woman aged 45-60 years with non-small cell lung cancer.

This clonotype was detected only once. The final CDR3 position lacks the conserved phenylalanine or tryptophan, pointing to a likely read error. This chain links TRBV11-2 with TRBJ2-2, with D unresolved. This CDR3 has 13 residues. The germline V gene has CDR1 SGHAT and CDR2 FQNNGV. Between the trimmed V and J ends, which lost 3 bases and 7 bases, there was a span of 9 bases. The CDR3: CASSFIQYGELFI. The DNA for the CDR3 is TGTGCCAGCAGCTTCATACAATACGGGGAGCTGTTTATT.

A note on this clonotype: One end of the junction does not line up with germline, which may come from a read error. J is TRBJ2-2 and V is TRBV6-1, with 7 positions matching TRBD1. In germline, CDR1 is MNHNS, CDR2 SASEGT. The CDR3 sequence is 15 residues long. The DNA of the CDR3 is TGTCCCAGCAGTGAGGACAGGAGGTCGGGCGGGGAGCTGTTTTTT. This sequence encodes CPSSEDRRSGGELFF.

This clonotype was observed many times. The chain uses TRBV20-1 and TRBJ2-5; possibly TRBD1 for D (5 bases). The CDR3 runs to 8 residues. V lost 3 bases, J lost 13 bases, and 6 bases lay in between. Germline V CDR1 and CDR2: DFQATT, SNEGSKA (reference sequence). The CDR3 DNA sequence: TGCAGTGCTAGTCAGGGGTACTTC. This encodes CSASQGYF.

A remark on this clonotype: A much larger clone sits a single nucleotide away, making a read error possible. The genes are TRBV7-9 and TRBJ2-7; no firm D call. Germline V gives CDR1 SEHNR, CDR2 FQNEAQ (reference sequence). The CDR3 covers 14 residues. The DNA for the CDR3 is TGTTCCAGCAGCTTAGCTCTCAGCTCCTACGAGCAGTACTTC. Residues: CSSSLALSSYEQYF. The complete variable domain, with remaining parts taken from reference TRBV7-9 and TRBJ2-7, reads DTGVSQNPRHKITKRGQNVTFRCDPISEHNRLYWYRQTLGQGPEFLTYFQNEAQLEKSRLLSDRFSAERPKGSFSTLEIQRTEQGDSAMYLCSSSLALSSYEQYFGPGTRLTVT.

As regards this clonotype: At one end the junction does not follow the germline gene, possibly because of a read error. The chain recombines TRBV10-3 with TRBJ2-5, with 9 bases aligning to TRBD2. This CDR3 spans 14 amino acids. The germline V gene has CDR1 ENHRY and CDR2 SYGVKD. The CDR3 sequence is CAISKTSGAETQYF. DNA of the CDR3: TGTGCCATCAGTAAGACTAGCGGCGCGGAGACCCAGTATTTC.

In regard to this clonotype: An end of the junction does not agree with germline; a read error may underlie this. CDR3 DNA sequence: TGCGCCAGTAGCCAAGACGGGGGGTCTGGCACAGATACGCAGTATTTT. As protein: CASSQDGGSGTDTQYF. This chain connects TRBV4-1 to TRBJ2-3; TRBD2 agrees at 7 bases. CDR1 and CDR2 from the germline V gene are MGHRA and YSYEKL. This CDR3 is built from 16 residues.

V and J are TRBV29-1 and TRBJ2-1; 10 bases line up with TRBD2. Germline trimming cut 2 bases from V and 15 bases from J; bases unmatched to any gene: 7. The CDR3 consists of 12 residues. The germline gives CDR1 SQVTM, CDR2 ANQGSEA. The CDR3 DNA is TGCAGCGTTGAACAGGGACTAGCGAGTCTGTTCTTC. It is translated as CSVEQGLASLFF.

This clonotype was counted at least ten times. This sequence joins TRBV6-1 and TRBJ2-7; TRBD1 matches at 7 bases. The CDR3 is made up of 13 amino acids. Germline CDR1 is MNHNS and CDR2 is SASEGT. The V and J ends lost 9 bases and 5 bases, in that order; junction bases with no gene match: 10. For the CDR3, the DNA is TGTGCCAGTCCCCAAGCTCAGGGGGACGAGCAGTACTTC. It is translated as CASPQAQGDEQYF.